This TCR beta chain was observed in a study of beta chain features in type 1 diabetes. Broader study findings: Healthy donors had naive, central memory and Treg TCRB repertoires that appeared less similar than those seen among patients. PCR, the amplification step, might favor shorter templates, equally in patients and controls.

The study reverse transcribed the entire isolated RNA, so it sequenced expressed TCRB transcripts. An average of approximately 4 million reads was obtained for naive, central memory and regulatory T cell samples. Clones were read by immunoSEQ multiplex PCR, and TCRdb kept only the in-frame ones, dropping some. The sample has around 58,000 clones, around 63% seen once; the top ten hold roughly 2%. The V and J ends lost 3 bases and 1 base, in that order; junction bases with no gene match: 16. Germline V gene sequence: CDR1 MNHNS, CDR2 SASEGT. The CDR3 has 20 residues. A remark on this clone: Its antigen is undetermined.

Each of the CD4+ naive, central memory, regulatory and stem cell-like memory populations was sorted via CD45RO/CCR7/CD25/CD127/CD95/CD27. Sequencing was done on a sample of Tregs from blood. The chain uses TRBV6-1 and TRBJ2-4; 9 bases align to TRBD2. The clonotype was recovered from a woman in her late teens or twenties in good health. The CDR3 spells CASSDYPPAGGPTAKNIQYF. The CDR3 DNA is TGTGCCAGCAGTGATTATCCGCCAGCGGGGGGCCCGACCGCCAAAAACATTCAGTACTTC.